This T cell receptor (beta chain) was sequenced for a study of cytomegalovirus exposure and HLA in healthy donors (dated by TCRdb to 2016 to 2017). With respect to the entire study: An earlier analysis of some 550 of the donors reported about 250 Gb of sequence data and 117 million unique TCR beta sequences from about 179 million T cells. An early release covering just under 650 HLA-typed donors comprised approximately 290 gigabases of sequencing data and some 79 million unique TCR sequences. Of the roughly 430 genotyped donors, about 80% fell in the genetic ancestry cluster associated with self-reported Caucasian donors. The study was designed to test whether signatures of past pathogen exposure could be identified by cataloging public T cell receptors. Using immunosequencing, the study profiled T cell repertoires from 550 to 750 subjects and related those repertoires to cytomegalovirus serostatus. A separate validation cohort of about 110 different subjects was used in addition to the approximately 700-subject first cohort. High-throughput TCR immunosequencing, statistical association of individual TCRs with disease status, and machine learning were combined to predict cytomegalovirus infection status. To study patterns of TCR occurrence, a later analysis re-analyzed previously published TCR beta repertoires from under 750 donors and added high-resolution HLA genotyping. In the later analysis, no new phenotypic data were used to find candidate immune exposures; instead, reliance was placed on TCR beta sequences and their occurrence across donors. An earlier analysis of some 500 of the donors used high-throughput TCR beta sequencing to judge whether each TCR beta V gene segment behaved as functional or pseudogenic. Donor age, sex, ethnicity and CMV serostatus were compiled together with the repertoire data. A later genetic analysis took genome-wide SNP genotypes for about 55% of the roughly 700 donors and used that subset as a discovery cohort. All discovery cohort repertoires had been generated on a single sequencing platform. Class I and class II HLA loci were covered by the typing at four-digit resolution. Typing coverage differed by locus: A, B, C, DRB1 and DQB1 were typed in about 629-630 donors, DQA1 in 500 to 550, DPA1 in over 600, and DPB1 in roughly 450. About five DR-DQ haplotypes were treated as single units for association and clustering because of strong linkage in the cohort. On average, 235,054 unique TCR beta nucleotide sequences were sequenced per donor among 398 genotyped donors of the cohort, with roughly 20% of those sequences being non-productive.

The cohort was made up of 500 to 850 healthy bone marrow donors. At the time of sampling, all cohort members were nominally healthy, though unrecorded immune exposures were likely present. The donor tested CMV seronegative, placing the donor among the approximately 360 seronegative members of the cohort. A peripheral blood sample was collected from each donor, and TCR beta sequencing was performed on peripheral blood mononuclear cells. Genomic DNA was extracted from the blood cell samples with the Qiagen DNeasy Blood Extraction Kit. General study outcomes and caveats: A group of highly shared sequence variants was considered likely to be a technical artifact of the sequencing pipeline. In a later analysis, some 17,000 TCR beta sequences were associated with specific HLA alleles at a false discovery rate of 0.05. In a later analysis, several top co-occurrence clusters were reported to appear linked to parvovirus B19, influenza, CMV and Epstein-Barr virus. When HLA alleles, especially DR and DQ, strongly co-occurred, TCR associations were difficult to assign to individual alleles. In a later analysis, the rate of TCR association differed among HLA loci, with DRB1 alleles having the most associated TCRs and HLA-C alleles having the fewest. In a later genetic analysis, fewer N-insertions in productive TCRs were reported among donors in an Asian-associated ancestry cluster than the approximately 670-donor mean. Most CMV-associated TCR beta chains appeared to be HLA-restricted in a later analysis, and the HLA associations seemed to be driven largely by CMV exposure. Compared with equally common non-associated chains, HLA-associated TCR beta chains in a later analysis were more clonally expanded and had lower generation probabilities. A further reported finding was that TCR beta sequences accurately predicted the HLA-A and HLA-B alleles for most subjects in the first cohort. Some IMGT-functional V segments, including TRBV6-2 and TRBV6-3, could not be told apart with the 87-base-pair reads, so those segments were excluded. Three of the identified cytomegalovirus-associated TCR beta chains were confirmed in vitro to be specific for cytomegalovirus antigens. It was suggested by the authors that the approach could potentially be generalized to other disease states and immunological phenotypes. An association between a missense DCLRE1C variant and V-gene and J-gene trimming of TCR beta chains was found in a later genetic analysis and replicated in an independent cohort. Over 15 rarely observed V segments, including chromosome 9 orphons, were excluded from the earlier analysis of almost 600 of the donors because counts were too low. Most TCR sequences were observed very rarely across donors, whereas some public TCRs were present in many individuals. The only immune exposure information available for the cohort was CMV serostatus. Linkage disequilibrium might explain the correlated functional status among segregating V segments, but an unknown experimental factor could not be excluded. Because HLA typing was missing for some donors at each locus, association tests included only the typed subset. The cohort was sequenced for TCR beta chains only, and without alpha or paired-chain data the features that could be detected were limited. In the study, approximately 150 TCR beta chains were listed as associated with cytomegalovirus. The presence/absence analyses assumed that sequencing depth was roughly uniform across donors, and that assumption may not be true. In an earlier analysis of 587 of the donors, most TCR beta V segments appeared in productive rearrangements about 87% or about 30% of the time, broadly matching IMGT annotations. The classifier was reported to diagnose cytomegalovirus status with high specificity and sensitivity in both the original cohort and the validation cohort.

For this clone: Its antigen target is currently unknown. Base qualities are not at hand, and no much larger clone is one base apart.

Library preparation employed the immunoSEQ multiplex PCR assay. For the multiplex PCR, a mixture combining 60 forward primers for TCR Vbeta segments and 13 reverse primers for TCR Jbeta segments was used. Amplification of the CDR3 region of rearranged TCR beta genes was performed with a multiplex PCR assay on genomic DNA. On the Illumina HiSeq System, the amplified TCR beta libraries were sequenced as 87-base-pair reads. On the study's bioinformatics: In a later analysis, tens of millions of unique TCR beta chains were counted across the 500 to 850 repertoires, and roughly 9.9 million of these chains were shared by at least two donors. A nearest-neighbor algorithm error-corrected the raw reads and collapsed the reads into unique sequences, merging closely related sequences to remove PCR and sequencing errors. To assign V, D and J gene segments, CDR3 sequences were aligned to IMGT reference sequences. Each retained sequence needed at least a six-nucleotide match to both a V gene segment and a J gene segment. Rearrangements were called productive when the CDR3 lacked stop codons and stayed in frame with V and J; all others were non-productive. Following IMGT convention, CDR3 was defined as the stretch from the second conserved V-encoded cysteine up to the conserved J-encoded phenylalanine. Sequences without an unambiguous match to a single V gene segment were excluded from the earlier analysis of 587 of the donors. An earlier analysis of a few hundred of the donors called V segments functional above 56.7% productive rearrangements and segregating when the between-donor standard deviation exceeded 5%. To diagnose cytomegalovirus status from the catalog of TCR beta chain sequences, a statistical classification framework was built. V and J gene assignment, in a later analysis, came from comparing TCR nucleotide sequences with IMGT/GENE-DB human TR gene sequences. A later analysis assigned CDR3 sequences and most-parsimonious VDJ recombination scenarios with the TCRdist pipeline. In a later analysis, each TCR beta chain was defined by its CDR3 amino acid sequence together with its V-gene family, and reads without a unique V-gene family were excluded. A later analysis removed several hundred highly shared, low-generation-probability nucleotide sequences to deal with suspected cross-contamination and a sequencing artifact. In a later analysis, a clonal expansion index was calculated for each public chain from normalized within-repertoire ranks of inferred template counts. In a later analysis, generation probabilities were computed using a VDJ recombination model fitted to out-of-frame rearrangements, and the results were checked against IGoR. Hypergeometric tests were used in a later analysis to score TCR-TCR, TCR-HLA and TCR-CMV co-occurrence, with a repertoire-size bias correction applied to the TCR pairs. A later analysis estimated false discovery rates by permuting HLA or CMV assignments 20 times. A later analysis grouped co-occurring TCRs with DBSCAN, adding TCRdist sequence similarity when clustering within HLA-allele-positive subsets. Repertoires with fewer than 30,000 or more than 120,000 public chains were left out of co-occurrence clustering, as were about 5 repertoires with anomalous nucleotide sharing. TCRdb provides this immuneACCESS table in a form limited to in-frame rearrangements. Some clones are lacking; in checked studies, under half of them reflect an unresolved V gene, and why the rest are absent is not known. V and J calls and clone size are copied from that table; D and trimming were computed from the DNA. The sample contains some 94,000 clones, roughly 69% of them found a single time. 2.5% to 3% of the sample comes from the top ten.

From its cysteine to its phenylalanine, the CDR3 spans 15 amino acids. The CDR3 DNA has 45 bases and is translated from base 1. The germline V gene sets CDR1 to SQVTM and CDR2 to ANQGSEA. Trimmed from V: 4 bases; trimmed from J: 4 bases; junction bases lacking a gene match: 10. The receptor's source is a man aged 45-65 years in good health and CMV-seronegative. Sequenced sample: PBMCs. Rearrangement joined TRBV29-1 to TRBJ2-3, with 8 bases matching TRBD2. At the DNA level, the sequence is TGCAGCGTTGTTGGGTGGCGGGGGGCTGCAGATACGCAGTATTTT. Translated, it reads CSVVGWRGAADTQYF.